The 21 T cell receptor beta chains below all came from one sample that was sequenced in a study of cytomegalovirus exposure and HLA in healthy donors. Use of 60 Vbeta and 13 Jbeta primers characterized the PCR. Clones were read by immunoSEQ multiplex PCR, and TCRdb kept only the in-frame ones, dropping some. The repertoire holds 220,000 or so clones, with 60% to 80% as singletons. Sequenced input: PBMCs. Receptors originate from a woman in her 30s in good health and CMV-seronegative.

The J gene is TRBJ2-1, the V gene TRBV5-1; 11 nucleotides line up with TRBD2. Germline CDR1 reads SGHRS; CDR2 reads YFSETQ. Trimming removed 4 bases from V and 3 bases from J; junction bases left unmatched: 6. The CDR3 runs 16 residues. This chain's CDR3 is CASSPGLADHYNEQFF. DNA for the CDR3: TGCGCCAGCAGCCCGGGACTAGCGGACCACTACAATGAGCAGTTCTTC.

The chain combines TRBV27 with TRBJ2-7, with TRBD1 matching 7 bases. The CDR3 is 15 residues long. The V gene's germline CDR1 is MNHEY and CDR2 SMNVEV (reference sequence). Losses at the gene ends were 4 bases for V and 2 bases for J; bases not matched to a gene: 8. CDR3 nucleotide sequence: TGTGCCAGCAGTTATGCGACAGGGATTCCCTACGAGCAGTACTTC. Its translation is CASSYATGIPYEQYF.

This CDR3 is CSVPGQGYTYEQYF. The CDR3, as DNA: TGCAGCGTTCCGGGACAGGGCTACACCTACGAGCAGTACTTC. The chain links TRBV29-1 to TRBJ2-7; the match to TRBD1 covers 9 bases. Germline loops: CDR1 SQVTM, CDR2 ANQGSEA. This CDR3 has 14 amino acids. The V segment lost 5 bases and the J segment 2 bases; nucleotides outside the gene matches: 7.

The rearrangement uses TRBV6-1 and TRBJ1-2, with 7 bases matching TRBD1. The CDR3 has 13 residues. Germline assignment: CDR1 MNHNS and CDR2 SASEGT. The V segment lost 6 bases and the J segment 6 bases; nucleotides outside the gene matches: 7. CDR3 region: CASSQRQGDGYTF. The CDR3 coding sequence is TGTGCCAGCAGCCAACGACAGGGAGATGGCTACACCTTC.

The J gene is TRBJ2-1, the V gene TRBV9; maybe TRBD2 (6 bases). The V end lost 0 bases, the J end lost 3 bases, and 19 bases lay between the germline ends. CDR3 length: 18 amino acids. Germline V gives CDR1 SGDLS, CDR2 YYNGEE. In DNA, the CDR3 is TGTGCCAGCAGCGTAGGGGACTCATGGGAGAATAGCTACAATGAGCAGTTCTTC. Residues: CASSVGDSWENSYNEQFF. Drawing the rest from reference TRBV9 and TRBJ2-1, the complete variable domain is DSGVTQTPKHLITATGQRVTLRCSPRSGDLSVYWYQQSLDQGLQFLIQYYNGEERAKGNILERFSAQQFPDLHSELNLSSLELGDSALYFCASSVGDSWENSYNEQFFGPGTRLTVL.

The V call is TRBV6-5, the J call TRBJ1-2; 9 bases are shared with TRBD1. Trimming took 6 bases from V and 8 from J; bases not matched to a gene: 7. Germline assignment: CDR1 MNHEY and CDR2 SVGAGI. The CDR3 has 13 residues. In nucleotides, the CDR3 is TGTGCCAGCAGGCACAGGGGGCGAGGGGGCTACACCTTC. Translating it yields CASRHRGRGGYTF.

The chain uses TRBV5-5 and TRBJ2-2, with D maybe TRBD2 (6 bases). Germline V gene sequence: CDR1 SGHKS, CDR2 YYEKEE (reference sequence). Trimming removed 2 bases at V and 3 bases at J, with 8 bases between. This CDR3 has 14 residues. The chain's CDR3 is CASSFGTYTGELFF. The CDR3 coding sequence is TGTGCCAGCAGCTTCGGGACTTACACCGGGGAGCTGTTTTTT.

The chain uses TRBV7-9 and TRBJ1-2, with D uncertain. Per the germline V gene, CDR1 is SEHNR and CDR2 is FQNEAQ (reference sequence). Trimming took 1 base from V and 3 from J, leaving 18 bases between them. The CDR3 is 17 residues long. CDR3 nucleotides: TGTGCCAGCAGCTTAGGGTCTCCGGGAAACGTTTACTATGGCTACACCTTC. Protein product: CASSLGSPGNVYYGYTF.

The rearrangement joins TRBV19 to TRBJ1-1; D gene uncertain. Germline V gives CDR1 LNHDA, CDR2 SQIVND (reference sequence). Trimming removed 6 bases from V and 8 bases from J, with 19 bases in between. The CDR3 contains 14 residues. This CDR3 is CASSSTGSLVEAFF. The CDR3 DNA follows: TGTGCCAGTAGCTCAACCGGGTCCCTAGTAGAAGCTTTCTTT.

The V and J genes are TRBV2 and TRBJ1-2; no definite D call. CDR3 size: 13 residues. Germline CDR1 and CDR2: SNHLY and FYNNEI. Trimming left V 2 bases short and J 2 bases short, with 6 bases between. The CDR3 coding sequence is TGTGCCAGCAGTGAAAACAAAAACTATGGCTACACCTTC. Its translation is CASSENKNYGYTF. Looking up the rest from reference TRBV2 and TRBJ1-2 gives the full variable domain: EPEVTQTPSHQVTQMGQEVILRCVPISNHLYFYWYRQILGQKVEFLVSFYNNEISEKSEIFDDQFSVERPDGSNFTLKIRSTKLEDSAMYFCASSENKNYGYTFGSGTRLTVV.

In this sample, this clone turned up a few times. The rearrangement joins TRBV2 to TRBJ2-2; 8 bases match TRBD1. With V trimmed by 8 bases and J by 5 bases, 10 bases remained unmatched. The germline V gene has CDR1 SNHLY and CDR2 FYNNEI. The CDR3 contains 15 residues. The CDR3 DNA sequence: TGTGCCAGCTGCCCAAGGACAGGGAAAACCGGGGAGCTGTTTTTT. Translated, it gives CASCPRTGKTGELFF. Supplemented by reference TRBV2 and TRBJ2-2, the full variable domain reads EPEVTQTPSHQVTQMGQEVILRCVPISNHLYFYWYRQILGQKVEFLVSFYNNEISEKSEIFDDQFSVERPDGSNFTLKIRSTKLEDSAMYFCASCPRTGKTGELFFGEGSRLTVL.

The chain is built from TRBV6-1 and TRBJ2-7, with 7 nucleotides matching TRBD1. CDR1 MNHNS and CDR2 SASEGT come from the germline V gene. V trimming: 8 bases; J trimming: 3 bases; junction bases outside the gene matches: 4. The CDR3 consists of 12 residues. In nucleotides, the CDR3 is TGTGCCAGCGGATGGGACAGCTACGAGCAGTACTTC. As protein: CASGWDSYEQYF.

The chain recombines TRBV19 with TRBJ2-1; 13 bases map to TRBD2. Germline V CDR1 and CDR2: LNHDA, SQIVND (reference sequence). V was clipped by 7 bases and J by 10 bases; unmatched bases: 4. The CDR3 has 13 residues. This CDR3 is CASTLAGGREQFF. As DNA, the CDR3 is TGTGCCAGTACACTAGCGGGGGGGCGCGAGCAGTTCTTC.

The chain is built from TRBV19 and TRBJ1-5; 9 nucleotides align to TRBD1. The CDR3 is 15 amino acids. Germline assignment: CDR1 LNHDA and CDR2 SQIVND (reference sequence). The ends lost 4 bases at V and 6 bases at J; junction bases unmatched: 7. The CDR3 here is CASSKTGTGSQPQHF. In DNA form, the CDR3 reads TGTGCCAGTAGTAAAACCGGGACAGGGAGTCAGCCCCAGCATTTT. The full variable domain, its missing parts supplied by reference TRBV19 and TRBJ1-5, is DGGITQSPKYLFRKEGQNVTLSCEQNLNHDAMYWYRQDPGQGLRLIYYSQIVNDFQKGDIAEGYSVSREKKESFPLTVTSAQKNPTAFYLCASSKTGTGSQPQHFGDGTRLSIL.

This chain links TRBV6-4 with TRBJ2-2; tentative D call: TRBD2 (5 bases). The germline CDR1 and CDR2 sequences are MRHNA and SNTAGT. The CDR3 has 15 residues. Trimming took off 7 bases at V and 4 bases at J, with 16 bases between the two ends. CDR3 region: CASTKVEGITGELFF. In nucleotides, the CDR3 is TGTGCCAGCACTAAGGTCGAGGGAATCACCGGGGAGCTGTTTTTT.

The chain has TRBV4-1 and TRBJ1-5; D remains unclear. V lost 3 bases, J lost 4 bases, and 4 bases lay in between. The CDR3 runs 12 residues. Germline V gene sequence: CDR1 MGHRA, CDR2 YSYEKL. DNA for the CDR3: TGCGCCAGCAGCCACCAAAATCAGCCCCAGCATTTT. As protein: CASSHQNQPQHF.

V gene TRBV5-1 combines with J gene TRBJ1-1, with TRBD1 matching 9 bases. V lost 2 bases and J lost 0; bases outside the gene matches: 8. CDR3 size: 17 residues. Germline assignment: CDR1 SGHRS and CDR2 YFSETQ. This CDR3 is CASSFGTGRMVNTEAFF. In DNA, the CDR3 is TGCGCCAGCAGCTTCGGGACAGGGAGGATGGTGAACACTGAAGCTTTCTTT.

This rearrangement joins TRBV25-1 to TRBJ2-5; 12 bases align to TRBD2. Unmatched junction bases numbered 11, after V lost 3 bases and J lost 6 bases. CDR1 is MGHDK and CDR2 is SYGVNS in the germline V gene. The CDR3 length is 17 residues. CDR3 region: CASSESKGLAGLQTQYF. The CDR3 nucleotides read TGTGCCAGCAGTGAGTCAAAAGGACTAGCGGGATTACAGACCCAGTACTTC. Complete variable domain (other parts from reference TRBV25-1 and TRBJ2-5): EADIYQTPRYLVIGTGKKITLECSQTMGHDKMYWYQQDPGMELHLIHYSYGVNSTEKGDLSSESTVSRIRTEHFPLTLESARPSHTSQYLCASSESKGLAGLQTQYFGPGTRLLVL.

V usage is TRBV9 and J usage is TRBJ2-5, with TRBD1 as a possible D gene (6 bases). The ends were cut back, 4 bases at V and 1 base at J, with 11 bases in the middle. This CDR3 spans 14 amino acids. Germline loops: CDR1 SGDLS, CDR2 YYNGEE. The CDR3 bases are TGTGCCAGCAGCCAGGGGTCCAGCCAAGAGACCCAGTACTTC. Encoded protein: CASSQGSSQETQYF.

The CDR3 nucleotides are TGTGCCAGCAGTGGGCTAAGCGGGGGGGCCGGCGAGCAGTACTTC. Encoded protein: CASSGLSGGAGEQYF. The V and J genes are TRBV6-1 and TRBJ2-7, with TRBD2 matching over 10 bases. Germline values: CDR1 MNHNS, CDR2 SASEGT. Trimming cost V 4 bases and J 6 bases; bases outside gene matches: 9. CDR3 size: 15 residues.

This clone appeared a single time. The chain uses TRBV29-1 and TRBJ1-1; D is undetermined. V was clipped by 5 bases and J by 1 base, with 8 bases between them. The CDR3 is 12 residues long. Germline V gene data show CDR1 as SQVTM and CDR2 as ANQGSEA. The CDR3 DNA follows: TGCAGCGTTTACGAGGGGAACACTGAAGCTTTCTTT. It translates to CSVYEGNTEAFF. Full variable domain (remainder filled in from reference TRBV29-1 and TRBJ1-1): SAVISQKPSRDICQRGTSLTIQCQVDSQVTMMFWYRQQPGQSLTLIATANQGSEATYESGFVIDKFPISRPNLTFSTLTVSNMSPEDSSIYLCSVYEGNTEAFFGQGTRLTVV.